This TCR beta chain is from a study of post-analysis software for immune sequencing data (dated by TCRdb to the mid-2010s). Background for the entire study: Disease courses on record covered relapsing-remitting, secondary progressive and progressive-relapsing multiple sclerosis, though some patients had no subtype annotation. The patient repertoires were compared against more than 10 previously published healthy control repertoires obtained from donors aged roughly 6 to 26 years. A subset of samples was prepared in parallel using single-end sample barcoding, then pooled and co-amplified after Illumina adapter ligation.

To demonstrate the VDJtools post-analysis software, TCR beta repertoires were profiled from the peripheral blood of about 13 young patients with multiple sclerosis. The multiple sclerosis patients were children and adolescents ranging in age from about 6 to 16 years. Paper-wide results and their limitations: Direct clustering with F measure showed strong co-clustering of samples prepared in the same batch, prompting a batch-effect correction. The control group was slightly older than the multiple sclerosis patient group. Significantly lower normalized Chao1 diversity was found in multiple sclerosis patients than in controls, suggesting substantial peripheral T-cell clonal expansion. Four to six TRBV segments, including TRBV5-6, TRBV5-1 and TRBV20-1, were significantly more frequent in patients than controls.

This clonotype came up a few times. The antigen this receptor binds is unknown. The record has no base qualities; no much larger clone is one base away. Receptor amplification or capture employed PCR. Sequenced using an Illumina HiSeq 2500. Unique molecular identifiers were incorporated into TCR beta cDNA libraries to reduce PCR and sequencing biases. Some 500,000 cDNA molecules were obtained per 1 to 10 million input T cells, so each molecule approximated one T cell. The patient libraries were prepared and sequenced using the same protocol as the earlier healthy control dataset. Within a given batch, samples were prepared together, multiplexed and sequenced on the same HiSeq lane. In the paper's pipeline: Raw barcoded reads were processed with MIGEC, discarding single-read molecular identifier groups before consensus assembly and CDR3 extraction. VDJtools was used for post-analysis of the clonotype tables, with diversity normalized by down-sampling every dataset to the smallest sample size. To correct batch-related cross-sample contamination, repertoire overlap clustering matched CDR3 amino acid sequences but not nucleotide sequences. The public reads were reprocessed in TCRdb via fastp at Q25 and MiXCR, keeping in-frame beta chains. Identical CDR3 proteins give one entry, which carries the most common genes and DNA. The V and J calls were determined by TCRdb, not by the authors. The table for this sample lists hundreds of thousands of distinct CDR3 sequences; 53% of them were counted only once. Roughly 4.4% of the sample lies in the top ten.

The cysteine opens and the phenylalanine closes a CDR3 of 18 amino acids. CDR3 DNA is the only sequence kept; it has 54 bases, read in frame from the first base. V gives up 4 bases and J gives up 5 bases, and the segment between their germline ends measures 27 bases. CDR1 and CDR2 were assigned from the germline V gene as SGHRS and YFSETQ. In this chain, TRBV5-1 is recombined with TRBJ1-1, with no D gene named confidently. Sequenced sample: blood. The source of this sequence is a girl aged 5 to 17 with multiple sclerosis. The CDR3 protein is CASSHDGWVPLLGTEAFF. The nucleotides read TGCGCCAGCAGCCACGATGGGTGGGTACCGTTATTGGGGACTGAAGCTTTCTTT.